The source of this T cell receptor beta chain is a study of beta chain features in type 1 diabetes. Without exception, sorted populations had purity beyond 98%. This clone has a handful of counts. What it binds is unknown. The entirety of the isolated RNA underwent reverse transcription, so expressed TCRB transcripts were sequenced. Libraries were prepared by immunoSEQ multiplex PCR; TCRdb keeps only in-frame clonotypes and omits some of them. The sample holds 350,000 to 450,000 clones, roughly 16% seen once. The CDR3 runs to 15 residues. The V and J ends lost 1 base and 7 bases, in that order; junction bases with no gene match: 6. CDR1 SGHAT and CDR2 FQNNGV come from the germline V gene. Study-level points and caveats: Moderately but significantly shorter TCRB CDR3s were found in Type 1 diabetes patients in all four CD4+ subsets. Type 1 diabetes patients had VDJ junctions that carried fewer insertions and more deletions.

This sequence originates from a woman aged 18 to 35 in good health. V gene TRBV11-2 combines with J gene TRBJ2-1, with 8 bases identical to TRBD2. The sequenced sample consisted of naive CD4+ T cells from blood. CDR3 DNA sequence: TGTGCCAGCAGCTTAGGACTAGCGCGAGGGAATGAGCAGTTCTTC. It encodes CASSLGLARGNEQFF.